What follows are 4 T cell receptor beta chains derived from one specimen sequenced in a study of somatic mutations in cytotoxic T cells in rheumatoid arthritis. Here immunoSEQ multiplex PCR was the method, and the copy in TCRdb shows in-frame clones only, minus some. The sample includes about 16,000 clones, roughly four fifths seen only once; the top ten take about 17%. The sequenced material came from CD8+ T cells sorted from blood. The receptors shown here come from a woman aged 45 to 65 with rheumatoid arthritis.

This clone has only one observation. The chain recombines TRBV7-9 with TRBJ2-3; D unresolved. The ends were cut back, 0 bases at V and 2 bases at J, with 9 bases in the middle. Germline V gives CDR1 SEHNR, CDR2 FQNEAQ (reference sequence). The length of the CDR3 is 15 residues. CDR3 DNA: TGTGCCAGCAGCTTAGCCTCCTCGATCACAGATACGCAGTATTTT. Protein: CASSLASSITDTQYF. The whole variable domain, remainder taken from reference TRBV7-9 and TRBJ2-3, is DTGVSQNPRHKITKRGQNVTFRCDPISEHNRLYWYRQTLGQGPEFLTYFQNEAQLEKSRLLSDRFSAERPKGSFSTLEIQRTEQGDSAMYLCASSLASSITDTQYFGPGTRLTVL.

CDR3 DNA sequence: TGTGCCAGCAGTTCCCCTGGGGGACAGGATCAAGAGACCCAGTACTTC. As protein: CASSSPGGQDQETQYF. The chain has TRBV28 and TRBJ2-5; 8 bases are shared with TRBD1. The germline V gene encodes CDR1 MDHEN and CDR2 SYDVKM. The CDR3 length is 16 residues. The trim removed 4 bases at V and 2 bases at J, leaving 9 bases unmatched.

On this clone itself: Other nucleotide sequences from this sample produce the same CDR3. V usage is TRBV6-1 and J usage is TRBJ2-5; 9 bases align to TRBD2. Germline V gene sequence: CDR1 MNHNS, CDR2 SASEGT. Trimming removed 2 bases from V and 1 base from J; junction bases left unmatched: 5. This CDR3 contains 16 residues. CDR3 region: CASSELAGGPQETQYF. In DNA, the CDR3 is TGTGCCAGCAGTGAACTTGCGGGGGGGCCCCAAGAGACCCAGTACTTC.

The DNA for the CDR3 is TGTGCCAGCCGACGGGGGGACGTGGGAGAGACCCAGTACTTC. Translation: CASRRGDVGETQYF. The genes are TRBV11-2 and TRBJ2-5; TRBD2 matches at 7 bases. The CDR3 extends over 14 amino acids. Germline V lookup: CDR1 SGHAT, CDR2 FQNNGV. V lost 8 bases to trimming and J lost 4 bases; unmatched junction nucleotides: 10.